This T cell receptor beta chain was recovered during a study of response to subunit inactivated influenza vaccine. This clonotype was observed at least ten times. This CDR3 is 16 amino acids long. V was clipped by 5 bases and J by 6 bases, with 19 bases between them. Germline CDR1 reads SGHTA; CDR2 reads FQGNSA. TCRdb processed the RT-PCR reads anew with MiXCR; each CDR3 protein has one entry. Of a few hundred thousand distinct CDR3 sequences in the sample, 14% were seen once. The gene calls are TRBV7-2 and TRBJ1-4, with D tentatively TRBD1 (6 bases). Sequencing used PBMCs from blood, obtained 11 to 12 days after vaccination. This receptor was taken from a man over 45 who received an inactivated influenza vaccine. The CDR3 reads CASSRRRGAPDEKLFF. CDR3 nucleotides: TGTGCCAGCAGCCGGCGGAGGGGGGCTCCGGATGAAAAACTGTTTTTT.